The clone carrying this T cell receptor (beta chain) was observed once. CDR1 is SGHNT, CDR2 YYREEE, per germline (reference sequence). Trimming removed 5 bases from V and 5 bases from J; junction bases left unmatched: 7. CDR3 length: 14 residues. The entry originates in a study of blood T cell repertoires in COVID-19. About the study: The cDNA or gDNA used as material had been derived from T cells, B-cell-depleted T cells, or PBMCs.

The method was immunoSEQ multiplex PCR; TCRdb's version includes in-frame clones alone and lacks a portion of them. The profile shows 85,000 to 130,000 clones, approximately 87% of them singletons. This TCR was recovered from a man aged 45-65 years with acute or convalescent COVID-19. The specimen was peripheral blood. The rearrangement uses TRBV5-4 and TRBJ2-5, with 9 nucleotides matching TRBD1. CDR3 loop: CASSSQGAVETQYF. The CDR3 DNA is TGTGCCAGCAGTTCACAGGGGGCCGTGGAGACCCAGTACTTC.